Listed below are T cell receptor beta chains from one sample, sequenced in a study of CD8 T cells in ankylosing spondylitis. TCRdb ran MiXCR on the 5' RACE reads and lists one entry per CDR3 protein. Of a few hundred thousand distinct CDR3 sequences detected, 15% to 20% appear once; the ten largest clones hold around 33%. Source material: blood, either unsorted or a sorted T cell fraction (not recorded which). These receptors originate from a male donor with ankylosing spondylitis or in good health (not recorded which). Both conserved end residues are part of each CDR3. The D gene is left open where the match is weak. Where a row states a size, it is once, few, many or the class of an expanded clone; other rows omit it.

clone_size: few
v_call: TRBV3-1
j_call: TRBJ2-5
d_call: .
cdr3_nt: TGTGCCAGCAGCCGTAGGGTAGCGGAAGAGACCCAGTACTTC
cdr3_aa: CASSRRVAEETQYF

clone_size: few
v_call: TRBV29-1
j_call: TRBJ2-3
d_call: .
cdr3_nt: TGCAGCGTTACCACAGATACGCAGTATTTT
cdr3_aa: CSVTTDTQYF

clone_size: many
v_call: TRBV20-1
j_call: TRBJ1-1
d_call: TRBD1
cdr3_nt: TGCAGTGCCGACAGGGCCGAAGCTTTCTTT
cdr3_aa: CSADRAEAFF

clone_size: .
v_call: TRBV19
j_call: TRBJ1-2
d_call: TRBD1
cdr3_nt: TGTGCCAGTATAAGGGGGCACGGAGACTATGGCTACACCTTC
cdr3_aa: CASIRGHGDYGYTF

clone_size: .
v_call: TRBV4-1
j_call: TRBJ1-5
d_call: .
cdr3_nt: TGCGCCAGCAGCCCTCCAAGGATCGGGAGGGGCAATCAGCCCCAGCATTTT
cdr3_aa: CASSPPRIGRGNQPQHF

clone_size: .
v_call: TRBV12-3/TRBV12-4
j_call: TRBJ2-2
d_call: .
cdr3_nt: TGTGCCAGCAGTACCGGGACTTATCTCACCGGGGAGCTGTTTTTT
cdr3_aa: CASSTGTYLTGELFF

clone_size: .
v_call: TRBV29-1
j_call: TRBJ1-1
d_call: .
cdr3_nt: TGCAGCCCAACACTGAACACTGAAGCTTTCTTT
cdr3_aa: CSPTLNTEAFF

clone_size: .
v_call: TRBV6-1
j_call: TRBJ2-1
d_call: .
cdr3_nt: TGTGCCAGCACCCCGGCCGGCGGGGACAATGAGCAGTTCTTC
cdr3_aa: CASTPAGGDNEQFF

clone_size: few
v_call: TRBV12-3/TRBV12-4
j_call: TRBJ2-5
d_call: .
cdr3_nt: TGTGCCAGCAGTTTAGCATACCTCGCGGAGACCCAGTACTTC
cdr3_aa: CASSLAYLAETQYF

clone_size: .
v_call: TRBV27
j_call: TRBJ2-1
d_call: TRBD2
cdr3_nt: TGTGCCAGCAGCTTAGCGGGAGTCTCCAATGAGCAGTTCTTC
cdr3_aa: CASSLAGVSNEQFF

clone_size: many
v_call: TRBV9
j_call: TRBJ2-1
d_call: .
cdr3_nt: TGTGCCAGCAGCGTAGGGAGCTCCTACAATGAGCAGTTCTTC
cdr3_aa: CASSVGSSYNEQFF

clone_size: once
v_call: TRBV11-2
j_call: TRBJ2-3
d_call: .
cdr3_nt: TGTGCCAGCAGCTTAGTCGCGGGCGGTGCGCAGTATTTT
cdr3_aa: CASSLVAGGAQYF

clone_size: .
v_call: TRBV6-2/TRBV6-3
j_call: TRBJ2-3
d_call: TRBD1
cdr3_nt: TGTGCCAGCAGTTACTCCAACAGGGGCCACTTCACAGATACGCAGTATTTT
cdr3_aa: CASSYSNRGHFTDTQYF

clone_size: .
v_call: TRBV6-1
j_call: TRBJ2-2
d_call: TRBD2
cdr3_nt: TGTGCCAGCACCTACCGAAGGACTAGCGGCCCTCTTCCCGTCGGGGAGCTGTTTTTT
cdr3_aa: CASTYRRTSGPLPVGELFF

clone_size: many
v_call: TRBV4-2
j_call: TRBJ2-7
d_call: TRBD2
cdr3_nt: TGTGCCAGCAGCCCACTAACCGGGACTATAAAAGAGCAGTACTTC
cdr3_aa: CASSPLTGTIKEQYF

clone_size: .
v_call: TRBV7-2
j_call: TRBJ2-7
d_call: TRBD1
cdr3_nt: TGTGCCAGCAGCTTACAAAACCGGGACAGCGTTTTCGACGAGCAGTACTTC
cdr3_aa: CASSLQNRDSVFDEQYF

clone_size: .
v_call: TRBV9
j_call: TRBJ2-2
d_call: .
cdr3_nt: TGTGCCAGCAGCGTAGCCGCTAGTACGAACACCGGGGAGCTGTTTTTT
cdr3_aa: CASSVAASTNTGELFF

clone_size: many
v_call: TRBV29-1
j_call: TRBJ1-1
d_call: .
cdr3_nt: TGCAGCGGATATAACACTGAAGCTTTCTTT
cdr3_aa: CSGYNTEAFF

clone_size: many
v_call: TRBV7-8
j_call: TRBJ2-1
d_call: TRBD2
cdr3_nt: TGTGCCAGCAGCACCACTAGCGGGAGTACGAATGAGCAGTTCTTC
cdr3_aa: CASSTTSGSTNEQFF

clone_size: .
v_call: TRBV11-2
j_call: TRBJ1-6
d_call: .
cdr3_nt: TGTGCATCGCGGTCAACGGCTTATAATTCACCCCTCCACTTT
cdr3_aa: CASRSTAYNSPLHF

clone_size: .
v_call: TRBV4-3
j_call: TRBJ1-4
d_call: .
cdr3_nt: TGCGCCAGCAGCCAAGACCAGGCCGGAGCAACTAATGAAAAACTGTTTTTT
cdr3_aa: CASSQDQAGATNEKLFF

clone_size: .
v_call: TRBV4-1
j_call: TRBJ2-7
d_call: .
cdr3_nt: TGCGCCAGCAGCTCAAGCATCCCCGGAGCCGTCTACGAGCAGTACTTC
cdr3_aa: CASSSSIPGAVYEQYF

clone_size: .
v_call: TRBV7-9
j_call: TRBJ2-5
d_call: .
cdr3_nt: TGTGCCAGCAGCTTAGTCAGAAAAGAGACCCAGTACTTC
cdr3_aa: CASSLVRKETQYF

clone_size: many
v_call: TRBV28
j_call: TRBJ2-3
d_call: .
cdr3_nt: TGTGCCAGCAGTGCCATACCCCAGACAGATACGCAGTATTTT
cdr3_aa: CASSAIPQTDTQYF

clone_size: .
v_call: TRBV28
j_call: TRBJ2-5
d_call: TRBD2
cdr3_nt: TGTGCCAGCAGGGCTAGCGGAGGGACCCAGTACTTC
cdr3_aa: CASRASGGTQYF